The clone carrying this T cell receptor beta chain was detected a few times. The antigen is not known. This entry belongs to a study of T-cell memory formation after mild COVID-19. Germline CDR1 and CDR2: SGHTA and FQGNSA. The V end lost 5 bases, the J end lost 2 bases, and 14 bases lay between the germline ends. The CDR3 covers 15 residues. TCRdb reprocessed the 5' RACE reads with MiXCR, giving one entry per CDR3 protein. The data contain roughly 400,000 distinct CDR3 sequences, more than 20% of them singletons. The study, taken as a whole, reports: Pre-infection memory held some responding clones, suggesting pre-existing cross-reactive T cells responded.

Sample: PBMCs or a T cell subset sorted from them (not recorded which). The chain employs TRBV7-2 and TRBJ2-3; D is unresolved. This TCR derives from an adult woman who had mild COVID-19 (a few samples of this study predate the infection). Cell type and time point are not known. In nucleotides, the CDR3 is TGTGCCAGCAGCCCTGGCCCACGGCTCACAGATACGCAGTATTTT. Its translation is CASSPGPRLTDTQYF.